These 27 T cell receptor beta chains were all obtained from the same sample, sequenced in a study of glioma-infiltrating T cells. TCR alpha and beta CDR3 regions were amplified from RNA using iRepertoire nested multiplex PCR. TCRdb recomputed calls from the multiplex PCR reads with MiXCR, one row per CDR3 protein. Here the sample spans under 130,000 distinct CDR3 sequences, under 30% being singletons. The sample comprised glioma tissue, nonneoplastic brain tissue, or PBMCs (not recorded which). All receptors come from a human donor with low-grade glioma or glioblastoma, undergoing nonglioma brain surgery, or in good health (not recorded which).

This clonotype has just a few counts. The rearrangement uses TRBV7-2 and TRBJ2-7, with D perhaps matching TRBD1 or TRBD2 (7 bases each). This CDR3 spans 16 amino acids. From germline, CDR1 is SGHTA and CDR2 FQGNSA. V shed 5 bases and J shed 6 bases, with 23 bases lying between them. The CDR3 loop reads CASSLTGGGGEGEQYF. CDR3 nucleotides: TGTGCCAGCAGCCTCACGGGGGGAGGGGGCGAGGGCGAGCAGTACTTC.

A few counts support this clonotype. This rearrangement joins TRBV12-3 or TRBV12-4 to TRBJ1-1, with D possibly TRBD1 on 6 matching bases. V dropped 2 bases and J dropped 1 base, with 8 bases sitting between them. The CDR3 runs 14 residues. The CDR3 loop is CASSLNRENTEAFF. The CDR3 DNA is TGTGCCAGCAGTTTAAACAGGGAGAACACTGAAGCTTTCTTT.

This clonotype was observed at least ten times. The gene calls are TRBV6-1 and TRBJ2-3; 9 nucleotides line up with TRBD1. From germline, CDR1 is MNHNS and CDR2 SASEGT. With 6 bases clipped from V and 7 bases from J, the junction kept 8 bases outside the gene matches. This CDR3 comprises 14 residues. This CDR3 is CASSPTGGRNTQYF. The CDR3 DNA follows: TGTGCCAGCAGCCCGACAGGGGGGAGGAATACGCAGTATTTT.

About this clonotype itself: A read error may explain this, as a much larger clone is one base away. The J gene is TRBJ2-7, the V gene TRBV6-2 or TRBV6-3; either TRBD1 or TRBD2 may supply D (5 bases each). The V gene's germline CDR1 is MNHEY and CDR2 SVGEGT. CDR3 length: 14 residues. V was pared by 5 bases and J by 2 bases, with 13 bases between. Here the CDR3 reads CASSPRDGPYEQYF. CDR3 bases: TGTGCCAGCAGTCCCAGGGACGGGCCCTACGAGCAGTACTTC.

Of note for this clonotype: An end of the junction does not agree with germline; a read error may underlie this. The rearrangement uses TRBV29-1 and TRBJ1-2; 7 bases align to TRBD1. This CDR3 spans 10 amino acids. Germline V lookup: CDR1 SQVTM, CDR2 ANQGSEA. The CDR3 sequence is CSVGDSGCTF. The CDR3 DNA follows: TGCAGCGTTGGGGACAGCGGCTGCACCTTC.

The rearrangement joins TRBV6-5 to TRBJ2-7; 8 bases align to TRBD1. The CDR3 has 16 amino acids. Germline V gene lookup returns CDR1 MNHEY and CDR2 SVGAGI. J lost 0 bases, V lost 4 bases, and 8 bases had no gene match. Written as DNA, the CDR3 is TGTGCCAGCAGTTCAACAGGGGGGCTAAGCTCCTACGAGCAGTACTTC. Translated: CASSSTGGLSSYEQYF.

This chain links TRBV12-3 or TRBV12-4 with TRBJ1-1; the match to TRBD1 covers 9 bases. CDR3 size: 15 residues. V was clipped by 5 bases and J by 4 bases; unmatched bases: 8. The CDR3 sequence is CASSHGTGRFTEAFF. The CDR3 nucleotides read TGTGCCAGCAGTCATGGGACAGGGAGGTTCACTGAAGCTTTCTTT.

This clonotype was seen ten or more times. J is TRBJ2-1 and V is TRBV28; TRBD2 matches at 9 bases. The germline CDR1 and CDR2 sequences are MDHEN and SYDVKM. This CDR3 contains 18 residues. Losses at the gene ends were 7 bases for V and 3 bases for J; bases not matched to a gene: 16. The CDR3 DNA reads TGTGCCAGCAACGGTGTTTGGGAGCGGGGGGAGAACTACAATGAGCAGTTCTTC. Protein product: CASNGVWERGENYNEQFF.

This clonotype was detected ten times or more. The chain uses TRBV27 and TRBJ2-1, with D possibly TRBD1 on 5 matching bases. V was shortened by 5 bases and J by 12 bases, with 14 bases between the two germline ends. This CDR3 comprises 12 residues. Germline V gives CDR1 MNHEY, CDR2 SMNVEV (reference sequence). The CDR3 DNA reads as TGTGCCAGCAGTGAGTCCGACCAGGGGCAGTTCTTC. Translated: CASSESDQGQFF.

This clonotype was counted ten times or more. The chain employs TRBV4-3 and TRBJ2-1; TRBD2 aligns across 10 bases. CDR3 size: 16 residues. The V and J ends lost 0 bases and 10 bases, in that order; junction bases with no gene match: 9. From germline, CDR1 is LGHNA and CDR2 YSLEER. CDR3 bases: TGCGCCAGCAGCCAAGATTTAAGCGGGGGGGCCAGAGAGCAGTTCTTC. It encodes CASSQDLSGGAREQFF.

This clonotype was counted between two and nine times. V gene TRBV12-3 or TRBV12-4 combines with J gene TRBJ1-1, with D hard to call. The V end was cut by 5 bases, the J end by 0 bases, with 10 bases between. This CDR3 region has 14 residues. The CDR3 DNA is TGTGCCAGCAGTCGGGCAGGTATGAACACTGAAGCTTTCTTT. Residues: CASSRAGMNTEAFF.

This clonotype was seen repeatedly, ten times or more. The genes are TRBV20-1 and TRBJ2-5; 8 bases are a match to TRBD2. The trim removed 4 bases at V and 5 bases at J, leaving 6 bases unmatched. This CDR3 contains 13 residues. From germline, CDR1 is DFQATT and CDR2 SNEGSKA (reference sequence). The CDR3 protein is CSAMRSGGETQYF. The CDR3 coding sequence is TGCAGTGCTATGAGGAGCGGGGGTGAGACCCAGTACTTC.

This clonotype was observed a single time. A much larger clone differs from this one at a single base, so this may be a read error. The V gene is TRBV20-1, the J gene TRBJ1-6; a possible D gene is TRBD1 (5 bases). V lost 5 bases and J 7 bases, leaving 15 bases between the germline ends. CDR1 and CDR2 (germline): DFQATT, SNEGSKA (reference sequence). This CDR3 has 14 amino acids. CDR3: CSAPRDDGNSPLHF. DNA for the CDR3: TGCAGTGCTCCCCGGGACGACGGGAATTCACCCCTCCACTTT.

This clonotype was detected many times. The rearrangement links TRBV6-6 to TRBJ2-1; D may be TRBD1 (6 bases). Trimming stripped 2 bases from V and 4 bases from J, with 12 bases between. The CDR3 totals 15 residues. Germline loops: CDR1 MNHNY, CDR2 SVGAGI (reference sequence). The CDR3 spells CASSYQSTGYNEQFF. CDR3 bases: TGTGCCAGCAGTTACCAAAGCACAGGGTACAATGAGCAGTTCTTC.

The chain combines TRBV5-1 with TRBJ2-7; D is possibly TRBD1 (5 bases). The length of the CDR3 is 12 residues. Germline CDR1 reads SGHRS; CDR2 reads YFSETQ. V dropped 1 base and J dropped 4 bases, with 6 bases sitting between them. CDR3 protein: CASSLKGYEQYF. The CDR3 coding sequence is TGCGCCAGCAGCTTGAAGGGGTACGAGCAGTACTTC.

This clonotype came up many times. The chain joins TRBV28 to TRBJ1-1, with no clear D. Germline CDR1 is MDHEN and CDR2 is SYDVKM. Deletions cut 3 bases from V and 8 bases from J, with 7 bases between. The CDR3 covers 11 residues. CDR3 protein: CASSFQIEAFF. CDR3 coding DNA: TGTGCCAGCAGTTTCCAAATCGAAGCTTTCTTT.

This clonotype was observed at least ten times. The V call is TRBV6-2 or TRBV6-3, the J call TRBJ1-1; D gene unclear. The CDR3 extends over 13 amino acids. V lost 2 bases and J lost 4, with 8 bases in between. The germline V gene encodes CDR1 MNHEY and CDR2 SVGEGT. CDR3 protein: CASSYGPFTEAFF. CDR3 sequence (DNA): TGTGCCAGCAGTTACGGGCCGTTCACTGAAGCTTTCTTT.

Turning to this clonotype: This CDR3 is missing its conserved last phenylalanine or tryptophan, likely due to a read error. It is unclear where the CDR3 begins or ends on the DNA, so no DNA is shown, and the CDR3 is as TCRdb lists it. The chain couples TRBV6-5 to TRBJ2-7; the table's D call TRBD2 went unverified against the DNA. Germline V lookup: CDR1 MNHEY, CDR2 SVGAGI. The length of the CDR3 is 15 amino acids, counting both ends. CDR3: CASSPGRGFSYERYL.

Many counts were recorded for this clonotype. V gene TRBV7-9 combines with J gene TRBJ1-5; unclear D gene. The V end lost 1 base, the J end lost 1 base, and 11 bases lay between the germline ends. Germline V CDR1 and CDR2: SEHNR, FQNEAQ (reference sequence). This CDR3 region has 16 residues. This chain's CDR3 is CASSLGAGQSNQPQHF. The CDR3 DNA follows: TGTGCCAGCAGCTTAGGGGCAGGCCAGAGCAATCAGCCCCAGCATTTT.

This clonotype was seen more than once but under ten times. This chain connects TRBV29-1 to TRBJ2-3; D may be TRBD1 or TRBD2 (5 bases each). Germline V lookup: CDR1 SQVTM, CDR2 ANQGSEA. The length of the CDR3 is 10 residues. V lost 4 bases and J lost 11, with 10 bases in between. CDR3 region: CSVGEGKQYF. The CDR3 DNA is TGCAGCGTTGGAGAGGGGAAGCAGTATTTT.

This clonotype was counted ten times or more. The chain is built from TRBV6-1 and TRBJ2-7; perhaps TRBD1 as D (6 bases). Germline V lookup: CDR1 MNHNS, CDR2 SASEGT. This CDR3 contains 15 residues. Trimming pared 5 bases from V and 0 bases from J, leaving 14 bases between. This CDR3 is CASSPGHSSSYEQYF. In DNA, the CDR3 is TGTGCCAGCAGTCCGGGACACTCGAGCTCCTACGAGCAGTACTTC.

Ten or more counts support this clonotype. With a much larger clone just one base away, this may be a read error. J is TRBJ1-5 and V is TRBV27, with TRBD1 as a possible D gene (6 bases). Germline-derived CDR1 and CDR2 are MNHEY and SMNVEV (reference sequence). V was trimmed by 3 bases and J by 5 bases, leaving 8 bases between them. CDR3 length: 13 amino acids. This chain's CDR3 is CASSFGQYQPQHF. The DNA for the CDR3 is TGTGCCAGCAGTTTCGGACAGTATCAGCCCCAGCATTTT.

Of note for this clonotype: This may arise from a read error, as a much more abundant clone is one base away. The CDR3 here is CASSLSQGKTFF. The DNA for the CDR3 is TGTGCCAGCAGCTTATCACAGGGGAAGACTTTCTTT. The chain links TRBV7-2 to TRBJ1-1; 7 bases are a match to TRBD1. J gave up 12 bases and V 2 bases, and 6 bases lay outside the gene matches. Germline V CDR1 and CDR2: SGHTA, FQGNSA. The CDR3 has 12 residues.

This chain uses TRBV2 with TRBJ2-5; no definite D call. V lost 3 bases and J 2 bases, leaving 7 bases between the germline ends. The CDR3 consists of 13 residues. The germline V gene encodes CDR1 SNHLY and CDR2 FYNNEI. CDR3 DNA: TGTGCCAGCAGTGATGACTTACAAGAGACCCAGTACTTC. It is translated as CASSDDLQETQYF.

To note about this clonotype: Just one base apart from a much larger clone, this may be a read error. J is TRBJ1-5 and V is TRBV7-2, with D perhaps matching TRBD1 (5 bases). The CDR3 sequence is 14 residues long. Germline CDR1 SGHTA, CDR2 FQGNSA. The CDR3 sequence: CAGSSGGSHQPQHF. The CDR3 nucleotides read TGTGCCGGCAGCTCTGGGGGTTCACATCAGCCCCAGCATTTT.

The V call is TRBV7-9, the J call TRBJ2-3; 12 bases agree with TRBD1. CDR3 length equals 18 residues. J gave up 3 bases and V 4 bases, and 11 bases lay outside the gene matches. Germline V gene sequence: CDR1 SEHNR, CDR2 FQNEAQ (reference sequence). CDR3 DNA: TGTGCCAGCAGCTCCGGGACAGGGGGCTCAGGAGGTACAGATACGCAGTATTTT. It codes for CASSSGTGGSGGTDTQYF.

V usage is TRBV7-9 and J usage is TRBJ1-4, with 7 bases that match TRBD1. V dropped 5 bases and J dropped 8; count of bases not matched to a gene: 11. The CDR3 loop spans 15 amino acids. The germline V gene encodes CDR1 SEHNR and CDR2 FQNEAQ (reference sequence). CDR3 protein: CASSPTGEGGEKLFF. In DNA form, the CDR3 reads TGTGCCAGCAGCCCCACCGGAGAAGGGGGCGAAAAACTGTTTTTT.